What follows are 16 T cell receptor beta chains derived from one specimen sequenced in a study of blood T cell repertoires in COVID-19. The method was immunoSEQ multiplex PCR; TCRdb's version includes in-frame clones alone and lacks a portion of them. The table lists 100,000 to 150,000 clones, roughly 69% of them singletons. Sequenced sample: peripheral blood. The source of these receptors is a woman aged 70-85 years with acute or convalescent COVID-19.

V gene TRBV7-2 combines with J gene TRBJ1-1, with TRBD1 as a possible D gene (5 bases). With 1 base removed from V and 4 bases from J, the gap between germline ends came to 16 bases. This CDR3 has 16 amino acids. Germline assignment: CDR1 SGHTA and CDR2 FQGNSA. This CDR3 is CASSLGRGAGGTEAFF. CDR3 DNA sequence: TGTGCCAGCAGCTTAGGACGCGGAGCCGGGGGCACTGAAGCTTTCTTT.

The chain joins TRBV30 to TRBJ1-5; no clear D gene. Trimming pared 0 bases from V and 4 bases from J, leaving 4 bases between. The CDR3 has 12 residues. Germline V gene lookup returns CDR1 GTSNPN and CDR2 SVGIG (reference sequence). CDR3 protein: CAWSVLNQPQHF. CDR3 DNA sequence: TGTGCCTGGAGTGTTCTAAATCAGCCCCAGCATTTT.

The DNA for the CDR3 is TGTGCCAGCTCACCATCCACTAGCGGCTCCGGGGAGCTGTTTTTT. Amino acids: CASSPSTSGSGELFF. The chain joins TRBV18 to TRBJ2-2; 8 positions agree with TRBD2. The V gene end was trimmed by 2 bases and the J gene end by 6 bases; junction bases not matched to a gene: 5. The CDR3 is made up of 15 amino acids. Germline CDR1 and CDR2: KGHSH and LQKENI.

This chain uses TRBV11-2 with TRBJ1-2; D ambiguous. V lost 5 bases and J 6 bases, leaving 13 bases between the germline ends. Germline V gives CDR1 SGHAT, CDR2 FQNNGV. The CDR3 covers 13 residues. In DNA form, the CDR3 reads TGTGCCAGCAGCCAAGAAGGGAGGGATGGCTACACCTTC. Its protein product is CASSQEGRDGYTF.

V and J are TRBV7-6 and TRBJ2-3; 11 positions match TRBD2. The J segment lost 4 bases and the V segment lost 5 bases, leaving 5 bases of the junction unmatched. CDR3 length equals 15 residues. Germline values: CDR1 SGHVS, CDR2 FNYEAQ. The CDR3 loop reads CASSLLAGEADTQYF. In nucleotides, the CDR3 is TGTGCCAGCAGCCTACTAGCGGGAGAGGCAGATACGCAGTATTTT.

The genes are TRBV25-1 and TRBJ2-5; 7 bases agree with TRBD2. Trimming cost V 5 bases and J 0 bases; bases outside gene matches: 9. Germline CDR1 MGHDK, CDR2 SYGVNS. This CDR3 region has 16 residues. CDR3 residues: CASSPLGGGYQETQYF. CDR3 DNA sequence: TGTGCCAGCAGTCCCCTAGGCGGGGGTTACCAAGAGACCCAGTACTTC.

J is TRBJ1-2 and V is TRBV24-1, with TRBD1 identical over 7 bases. Looked up from germline, CDR1 is KGHDR and CDR2 is SFDVKD. There are 14 residues in the CDR3. V trimming: 7 bases; J trimming: 1 base; junction bases outside the gene matches: 5. The CDR3 nucleotides read TGTGCCACCAGCAGACAGGGCCTTAACTATGGCTACACCTTC. It yields the protein CATSRQGLNYGYTF.

This clone was found many times. The chain uses TRBV28 and TRBJ2-7; TRBD2 matches 8 bases. Germline CDR1 and CDR2: MDHEN and SYDVKM. CDR3 length: 16 amino acids. The V segment lost 7 bases and the J segment 4 bases; nucleotides outside the gene matches: 15. The CDR3 sequence: CASTSAGVAGTYEQYF. The CDR3 nucleotides are TGTGCCAGCACCTCAGCGGGGGTAGCGGGAACTTACGAGCAGTACTTC. The variable domain in full, with the rest retrieved from reference TRBV28 and TRBJ2-7, is DVKVTQSSRYLVKRTGEKVFLECVQDMDHENMFWYRQDPGLGLRLIYFSYDVKMKEKGDIPEGYSVSREKKERFSLILESASTNQTSMYLCASTSAGVAGTYEQYFGPGTRLTVT.

The chain links TRBV12-3 or TRBV12-4 to TRBJ1-2, with a weak D call TRBD1 (5 bases). The CDR3 is 12 residues long. V lost 1 base, J lost 9 bases, and 9 bases lay in between. CDR3 region: CASSLGRGSYTF. The DNA of the CDR3 is TGTGCCAGCAGTTTAGGGCGGGGGAGCTACACCTTC.

The chain recombines TRBV27 with TRBJ1-5; 7 bases line up with TRBD1. The CDR3 is 14 residues long. The V gene end was trimmed by 6 bases and the J gene end by 3 bases; junction bases not matched to a gene: 5. The germline V gene has CDR1 MNHEY and CDR2 SMNVEV (reference sequence). The CDR3 DNA reads as TGTGCCAGCAGACGGACAGGTGTCAATCAGCCCCAGCATTTT. This translates into CASRRTGVNQPQHF.

This rearrangement joins TRBV6-5 to TRBJ1-4; D not resolved. Trimming cost V 6 bases and J 4 bases, with 9 bases left between them. The length of the CDR3 is 13 residues. Germline CDR1 MNHEY, CDR2 SVGAGI. The CDR3 nucleotides read TGTGCCAGCAGGGCAGGTCGTAATGAAAAACTGTTTTTT. Translated, it gives CASRAGRNEKLFF.

The rearrangement links TRBV5-1 to TRBJ2-1; 7 nucleotides agree with TRBD1. Germline CDR1 is SGHRS and CDR2 is YFSETQ. V shed 4 bases and J 1 base; nucleotides not matched to a gene: 11. The CDR3 contains 17 residues. CDR3: CASSRSQGLPSYNEQFF. DNA of the CDR3: TGCGCCAGCAGCCGATCACAGGGGTTGCCGTCCTACAATGAGCAGTTCTTC.

The rearrangement uses TRBV11-2 and TRBJ2-7; 7 bases fit TRBD1. The V and J ends lost 5 bases and 1 base, in that order; junction bases with no gene match: 5. Germline values: CDR1 SGHAT, CDR2 FQNNGV. The CDR3 is made up of 14 amino acids. CDR3 DNA sequence: TGTGCCAGCAGCATGGGACAGAATTCCTACGAGCAGTACTTC. It codes for CASSMGQNSYEQYF.

The rearrangement links TRBV5-4 to TRBJ1-6; 7 bases align to TRBD1. This CDR3 region has 14 residues. J was trimmed by 6 bases and V by 5 bases; bases with no gene match: 5. Germline-derived CDR1 and CDR2 are SGHNT and YYREEE (reference sequence). CDR3 protein: CASRAGTANSPLHF. DNA for the CDR3: TGTGCCAGCAGGGCCGGGACAGCTAATTCACCCCTCCACTTT.

The V gene is TRBV6-1, the J gene TRBJ1-3; D unresolved. Between the trimmed V and J ends, which lost 0 bases and 5 bases, there was a span of 8 bases. The CDR3 has 14 amino acids. Germline CDR1 MNHNS, CDR2 SASEGT. The CDR3 sequence is CASSEADKRNTIYF. The CDR3, as DNA: TGTGCCAGCAGTGAAGCAGATAAGCGAAACACCATATATTTT.

Regarding this clone: Different DNA sequences within this sample yield the same CDR3. The chain couples TRBV29-1 to TRBJ1-2; D perhaps matches TRBD1 (5 bases). Trimming removed 7 bases from V and 8 bases from J, with 14 bases in between. Germline V gene sequence: CDR1 SQVTM, CDR2 ANQGSEA. The CDR3 extends over 11 amino acids. The CDR3 loop reads CSAGTGGGYTF. CDR3 nucleotide sequence: TGCAGCGCCGGGACCGGGGGAGGCTACACCTTC.